This T cell receptor (beta chain) emerged from a study of cytomegalovirus exposure and HLA in healthy donors. The CDR3 totals 17 residues. J was trimmed by 0 bases and V by 10 bases; bases with no gene match: 15. Per germline, CDR1 MRHNA and CDR2 SNTAGT. Use of 60 Vbeta and 13 Jbeta primers characterized the PCR. Libraries were prepared by immunoSEQ multiplex PCR; TCRdb keeps only in-frame clonotypes and omits some of them. The profile covers approximately 120,000 clones, with 70% to 85% appearing a single time and more than 2.5% taken by the ten largest. This chain links TRBV6-4 with TRBJ1-5, with TRBD1 identical over 7 bases. Sequences were obtained from PBMCs. The sequence was obtained from a woman aged 50 to 60 in good health and CMV-seronegative. This CDR3 reads CANRGRADEYSNQPQHF. DNA for the CDR3: TGTGCCAACAGGGGCCGCGCCGACGAATATAGCAATCAGCCCCAGCATTTT.